A selection of T cell receptor beta chains follows, all from one sample in a study of shared clonotypes between healthy human individuals. Clones were read by immunoSEQ multiplex PCR, and TCRdb kept only the in-frame ones, dropping some. The sample shows about 560,000 clones, roughly 72% of them seen only once. The sequenced sample consisted of PBMCs. These receptors were taken from a woman between 40 and 50 years old in good health. Some clones in this sample may be carry-over from other donors' samples. The CDR3 runs from the conserved cysteine through the conserved F or W. A D gene is named only where the DNA matches it firmly. Only some rows state a clone size, as once, few, many or a class for expanded clones.

DNA | CDR3 | size | J | V | D
TGTGCCAGCAGGGGCTACACCTTC | CASRGYTF | NA | TRBJ1-2 | TRBV2 | NA
TGTGCCAGCAGCCCCCCACTTGGTTCCGGGGAGCTGTTTTTT | CASSPPLGSGELFF | NA | TRBJ2-2 | TRBV6-6 | NA
TGTGCCAGCTCACCACCCCAGACAGGGGTTAACACCGGGGAGCTGTTTTTT | CASSPPQTGVNTGELFF | NA | TRBJ2-2 | TRBV7-6 | TRBD1
TGCGCCAGCAAGCCCGACGCGACAGGTCAGAAGGGCTACACCTTC | CASKPDATGQKGYTF | NA | TRBJ1-2 | TRBV5-1 | NA
TGTGCCAGTAGTATGGGGCCTTCTGGCACTGAAGCTTTCTTT | CASSMGPSGTEAFF | NA | TRBJ1-1 | TRBV19 | NA
TGTGCCAGCAGCTTTCCTTTAGCGGGAGGGGATGAGCAGTTCTTC | CASSFPLAGGDEQFF | NA | TRBJ2-1 | TRBV7-9 | TRBD2
TGTGCCAGCTCACCAGGGTCGTCTGGAAACACCATATATTTT | CASSPGSSGNTIYF | few | TRBJ1-3 | TRBV18 | NA
TGTGCCAGCAGCTTGCGGGGGGGCAATCAGCCCCAGCATTTT | CASSLRGGNQPQHF | NA | TRBJ1-5 | TRBV7-6 | NA
TGTGCCAGCAGCCAATTGGGTAGCGGGAGTGAGCAGTACTTC | CASSQLGSGSEQYF | few | TRBJ2-7 | TRBV4-2 | TRBD2
TGCGCCAGCAGCTACTTAGGGGCTAGCACAGATACGCAGTATTTT | CASSYLGASTDTQYF | once | TRBJ2-3 | TRBV5-1 | NA
TGTGCCAGCTCACCAGAGCAGGGGTCCGGGACCCAGTACTTC | CASSPEQGSGTQYF | NA | TRBJ2-5 | TRBV18 | NA
TGTGCCAGCTCACCAGAGGGGAGGACAGGGGGCTACAATGAGCAGTTCTTC | CASSPEGRTGGYNEQFF | NA | TRBJ2-1 | TRBV18 | TRBD1
TGTGCCAGCAGTAAGGGACAGTCTGAAGCTTTCTTT | CASSKGQSEAFF | many | TRBJ1-1 | TRBV28 | TRBD1
TGTGCCAGCAGCTTAACACCGGGACTAGCGGGAGACGAGCAGTACTTC | CASSLTPGLAGDEQYF | NA | TRBJ2-7 | TRBV7-9 | TRBD2
TGTGCCAGCAGCTTAGTGACAGGGGTTACGGGGGGCTACACCTTC | CASSLVTGVTGGYTF | NA | TRBJ1-2 | TRBV7-8 | TRBD1
TGTGCCAGCTCACTCTCCTCTTTGGGAGTGGGCGGCTACACCTTC | CASSLSSLGVGGYTF | NA | TRBJ1-2 | TRBV18 | NA
TGTGCCAGCAGCCGACTAGCGGGGGCCCAAGAGACCCAGTACTTC | CASSRLAGAQETQYF | NA | TRBJ2-5 | TRBV7-9 | TRBD2
TGTGCCACCCGAATTGGGGCGGCCAGCTCCTACAATGAGCAGTTCTTC | CATRIGAASSYNEQFF | NA | TRBJ2-1 | TRBV28 | NA
TGTGCCAGCAGCTTAGAGTCAGCTAACTATGGCTACACCTTC | CASSLESANYGYTF | NA | TRBJ1-2 | TRBV7-2 | NA
TGTGCCAGCAGTTTAATCCCTCCGGACTGGTCCGGGGAGCTGTTTTTT | CASSLIPPDWSGELFF | NA | TRBJ2-2 | TRBV27 | NA
TGTGCCAGCAGCAACAGACTAGCGGCCAATGAGCAGTTCTTC | CASSNRLAANEQFF | NA | TRBJ2-1 | TRBV4-2 | TRBD2
TGTGCCTGGAGTGTATCCCCCTACGAGCAGTACTTC | CAWSVSPYEQYF | NA | TRBJ2-7 | TRBV30 | NA
TGTGCCAGCAACCGCCCAGCCCTAACGGACACTAGCACAGATACGCAGTATTTT | CASNRPALTDTSTDTQYF | NA | TRBJ2-3 | TRBV2 | NA
TGTGCCAGCAGACTAGCGGGAGGGACAGATACGCAGTATTTT | CASRLAGGTDTQYF | NA | TRBJ2-3 | TRBV28 | TRBD2
TGTGCCAGCAGTTTAAGGGTTGGCAGTCCTACCTACGAGCAGTACTTC | CASSLRVGSPTYEQYF | NA | TRBJ2-7 | TRBV28 | NA
TGTGCAAGTCGCTTGGGTGACCAGGGACGGGACTACGAGCAGTACTTC | CASRLGDQGRDYEQYF | many | TRBJ2-7 | TRBV12-2 | NA
TGTGCCAGTAGTATAGCCCCTTCAGACAGTAGCCGCACCTTC | CASSIAPSDSSRTF | NA | TRBJ1-2 | TRBV19 | NA
TGCGCCAGCAGCCCAGCCGGGATGGCTGGTACGCAGTATTTT | CASSPAGMAGTQYF | once | TRBJ2-3 | TRBV5-1 | NA
TGTGCCAGCAGTGGACCGGGACTAGCGGGAGTCCTCGGGGAGCAGTACTTC | CASSGPGLAGVLGEQYF | NA | TRBJ2-7 | TRBV13 | TRBD2
TGTGCCAGCAGTTTAGCAGGGGACATCCCGGAGACCCAGTACTTC | CASSLAGDIPETQYF | NA | TRBJ2-5 | TRBV28 | NA
TGTGCCACCAGCCCCAAAGTTGGGGGACAGGGGATCTACGAGCAGTACTTC | CATSPKVGGQGIYEQYF | once | TRBJ2-7 | TRBV15 | TRBD1
TGCGCCAGCAGCTTAGCGGGAGTGGAATACGAGCAGTACTTC | CASSLAGVEYEQYF | NA | TRBJ2-7 | TRBV5-1 | TRBD2
TGTGCCAGCAGTTTAGGGACAGGGCGCTACGAGCAGTACTTC | CASSLGTGRYEQYF | once | TRBJ2-7 | TRBV27 | TRBD1
TGTGCCAGCGTCCGGGACAGGGGGCTGTATGAGCAGTTCTTC | CASVRDRGLYEQFF | NA | TRBJ2-1 | TRBV2 | TRBD1
TGTGCCAGCAGCGTAGACAGCGGAGAGACCCAGTACTTC | CASSVDSGETQYF | NA | TRBJ2-5 | TRBV9 | NA
TGCGCCAGCAGCCCACCCGGCTACGAGCAGTACTTC | CASSPPGYEQYF | NA | TRBJ2-7 | TRBV5-1 | NA
TGTGCCAGCAGCACTGGACTAGCGGGTAACTACGAGCAGTACTTC | CASSTGLAGNYEQYF | NA | TRBJ2-7 | TRBV9 | TRBD2
TGTGCCAGTAGTATCGGGCTACCCTACGAGCAGTACTTC | CASSIGLPYEQYF | NA | TRBJ2-7 | TRBV19 | NA
TGTGCCAGCAGCCCAGGGACTAGCGGTTACACCGGGGAGCTGTTTTTT | CASSPGTSGYTGELFF | NA | TRBJ2-2 | TRBV9 | TRBD2
TGCGCCAGCAGTCAATTATACCAGGGAGGGGTCACTGAAGCTTTCTTT | CASSQLYQGGVTEAFF | NA | TRBJ1-1 | TRBV23-1 | NA
TGCAGTGCTGCACAGGGTCTAGAAGCTTTCTTT | CSAAQGLEAFF | once | TRBJ1-1 | TRBV20-1 | NA
TGTGCCTGGCATAGGACAGTCGGCAAAGCTTTCTTT | CAWHRTVGKAFF | once | TRBJ1-1 | TRBV30 | NA